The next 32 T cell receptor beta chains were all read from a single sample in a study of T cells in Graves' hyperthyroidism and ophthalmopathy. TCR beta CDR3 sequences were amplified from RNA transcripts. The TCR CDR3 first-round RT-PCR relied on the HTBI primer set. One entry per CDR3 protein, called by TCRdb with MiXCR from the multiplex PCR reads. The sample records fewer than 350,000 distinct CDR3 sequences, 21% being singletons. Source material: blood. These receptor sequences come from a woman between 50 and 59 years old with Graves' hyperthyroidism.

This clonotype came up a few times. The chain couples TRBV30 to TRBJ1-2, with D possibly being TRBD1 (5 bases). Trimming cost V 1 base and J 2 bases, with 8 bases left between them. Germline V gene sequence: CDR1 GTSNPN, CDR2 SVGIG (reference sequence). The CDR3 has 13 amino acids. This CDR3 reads CAWSAQGNYGYTF. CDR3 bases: TGTGCCTGGAGTGCCCAGGGAAACTATGGCTACACCTTC.

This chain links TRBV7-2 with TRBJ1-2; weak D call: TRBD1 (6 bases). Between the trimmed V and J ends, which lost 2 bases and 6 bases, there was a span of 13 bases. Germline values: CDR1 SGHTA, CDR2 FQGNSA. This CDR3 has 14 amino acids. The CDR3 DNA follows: TGTGCCAGCAGCTTATTAGGGACAAATAATGGCTACACCTTC. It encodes CASSLLGTNNGYTF.

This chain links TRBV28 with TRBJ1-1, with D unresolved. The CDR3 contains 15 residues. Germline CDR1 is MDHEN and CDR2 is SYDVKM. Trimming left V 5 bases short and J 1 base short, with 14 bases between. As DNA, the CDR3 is TGTGCCAGCAGTGAAATGGCTGCAGAGAACACTGAAGCTTTCTTT. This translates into CASSEMAAENTEAFF.

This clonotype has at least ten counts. CDR3 DNA sequence: TGCAGTGCACCTAACAGGGGGCAGGGGGAGACCCAGTACTTC. Translation gives CSAPNRGQGETQYF. The chain uses TRBV20-1 and TRBJ2-5, with 9 bases matching TRBD1. After removal of 6 bases from V and 5 bases from J, the junction contained 10 bases not matched to a gene. CDR1 and CDR2 (germline): DFQATT, SNEGSKA (reference sequence). This CDR3 spans 14 amino acids.

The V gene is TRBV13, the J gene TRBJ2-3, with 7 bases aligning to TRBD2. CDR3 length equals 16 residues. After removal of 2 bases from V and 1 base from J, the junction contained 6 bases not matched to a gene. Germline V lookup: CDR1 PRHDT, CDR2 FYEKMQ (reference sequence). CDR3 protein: CASSLRSGARTDTQYF. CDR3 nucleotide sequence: TGTGCCAGCAGCTTACGGAGCGGGGCTCGCACAGATACGCAGTATTTT.

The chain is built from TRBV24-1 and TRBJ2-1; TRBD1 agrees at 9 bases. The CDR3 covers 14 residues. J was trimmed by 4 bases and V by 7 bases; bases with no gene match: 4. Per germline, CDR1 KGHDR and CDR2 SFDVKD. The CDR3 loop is CATRDRGTYNEQFF. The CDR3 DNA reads TGTGCCACCAGAGACAGGGGGACTTACAATGAGCAGTTCTTC.

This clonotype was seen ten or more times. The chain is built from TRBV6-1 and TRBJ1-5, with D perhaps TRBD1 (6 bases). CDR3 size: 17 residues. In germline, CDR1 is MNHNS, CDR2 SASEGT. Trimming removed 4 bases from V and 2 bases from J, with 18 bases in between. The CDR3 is CASSASAGRGRNQPQHF. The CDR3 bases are TGTGCCAGCAGTGCATCCGCGGGCAGGGGACGCAATCAGCCCCAGCATTTT.

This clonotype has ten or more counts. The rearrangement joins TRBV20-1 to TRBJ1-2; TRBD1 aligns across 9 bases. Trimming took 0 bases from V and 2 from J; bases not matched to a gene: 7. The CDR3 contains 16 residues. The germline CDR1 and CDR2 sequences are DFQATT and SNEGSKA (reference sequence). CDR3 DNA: TGCAGTGCTAGAGAGAGGGGACAGGGTCGGAACTATGGCTACACCTTC. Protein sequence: CSARERGQGRNYGYTF.

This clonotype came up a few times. The CDR3 nucleotides read TGCGCCAGCAGTCCCAGCGGGAGTAACACTGAAGCTTTCTTT. It yields the protein CASSPSGSNTEAFF. The chain joins TRBV10-1 to TRBJ1-1; D gene unclear. Trimming removed 5 bases from V and 2 bases from J, with 12 bases in between. Looked up from germline, CDR1 is WNHNN and CDR2 is SYGVQD (reference sequence). This CDR3 contains 14 residues.

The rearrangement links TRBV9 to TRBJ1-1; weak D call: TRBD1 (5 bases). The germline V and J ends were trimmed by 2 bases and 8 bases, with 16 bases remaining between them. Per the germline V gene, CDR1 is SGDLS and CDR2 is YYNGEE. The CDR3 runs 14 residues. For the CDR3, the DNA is TGTGCCAGCAGCGTCGGTTGGGACTACTTAGAAGCTTTCTTT. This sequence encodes CASSVGWDYLEAFF. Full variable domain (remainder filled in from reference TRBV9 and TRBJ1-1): DSGVTQTPKHLITATGQRVTLRCSPRSGDLSVYWYQQSLDQGLQFLIQYYNGEERAKGNILERFSAQQFPDLHSELNLSSLELGDSALYFCASSVGWDYLEAFFGQGTRLTVV.

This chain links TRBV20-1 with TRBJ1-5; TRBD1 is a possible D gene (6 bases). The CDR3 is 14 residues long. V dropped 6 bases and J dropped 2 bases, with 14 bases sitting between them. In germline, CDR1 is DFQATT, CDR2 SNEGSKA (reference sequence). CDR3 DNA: TGCAGTGCCGGAGGGGGGAGAGGCAATCAGCCCCAGCATTTT. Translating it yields CSAGGGRGNQPQHF.

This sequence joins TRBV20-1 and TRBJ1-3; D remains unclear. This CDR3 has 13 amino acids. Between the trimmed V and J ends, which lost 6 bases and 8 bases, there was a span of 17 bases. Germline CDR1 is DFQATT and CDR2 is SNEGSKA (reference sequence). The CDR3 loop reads CSAAAYSWDTIYF. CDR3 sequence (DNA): TGCAGTGCCGCGGCCTATTCTTGGGACACCATATATTTT.

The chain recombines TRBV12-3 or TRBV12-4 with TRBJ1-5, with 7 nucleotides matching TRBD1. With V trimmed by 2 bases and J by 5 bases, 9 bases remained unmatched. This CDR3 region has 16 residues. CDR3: CASSLNAGGFHQPQHF. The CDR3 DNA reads TGTGCCAGCAGTTTAAATGCAGGGGGATTCCATCAGCCCCAGCATTTT.

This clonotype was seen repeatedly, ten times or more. DNA of the CDR3: TGTGCCAGCAGTTTGACGGACAGGGCCTATGAGCAGTTCTTC. Residues: CASSLTDRAYEQFF. The V call is TRBV28, the J call TRBJ2-1; 8 nucleotides line up with TRBD1. The J segment lost 8 bases and the V segment lost 3 bases, leaving 6 bases of the junction unmatched. Germline loops: CDR1 MDHEN, CDR2 SYDVKM. The CDR3 consists of 14 residues. The full variable domain, its missing parts supplied by reference TRBV28 and TRBJ2-1, is DVKVTQSSRYLVKRTGEKVFLECVQDMDHENMFWYRQDPGLGLRLIYFSYDVKMKEKGDIPEGYSVSREKKERFSLILESASTNQTSMYLCASSLTDRAYEQFFGPGTRLTVL.

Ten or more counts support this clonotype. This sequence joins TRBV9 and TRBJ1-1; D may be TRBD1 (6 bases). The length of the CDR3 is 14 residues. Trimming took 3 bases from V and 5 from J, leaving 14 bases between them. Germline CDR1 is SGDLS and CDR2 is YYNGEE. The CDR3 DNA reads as TGTGCCAGCAGCGAGGGGGGGAGGGGGACTGAAGCTTTCTTT. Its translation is CASSEGGRGTEAFF.

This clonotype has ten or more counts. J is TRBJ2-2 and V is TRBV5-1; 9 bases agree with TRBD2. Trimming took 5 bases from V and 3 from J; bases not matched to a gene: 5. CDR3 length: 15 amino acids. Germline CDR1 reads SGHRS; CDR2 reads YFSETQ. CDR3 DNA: TGCGCCAGCAGTCTAGCGGGACTAGACACCGGGGAGCTGTTTTTT. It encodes CASSLAGLDTGELFF.

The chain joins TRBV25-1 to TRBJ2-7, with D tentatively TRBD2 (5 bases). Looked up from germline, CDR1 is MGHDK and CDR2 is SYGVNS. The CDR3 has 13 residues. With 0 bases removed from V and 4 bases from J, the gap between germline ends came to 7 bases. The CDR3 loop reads CASSEYGEYEQYF. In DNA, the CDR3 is TGTGCCAGCAGTGAATACGGGGAATACGAGCAGTACTTC.

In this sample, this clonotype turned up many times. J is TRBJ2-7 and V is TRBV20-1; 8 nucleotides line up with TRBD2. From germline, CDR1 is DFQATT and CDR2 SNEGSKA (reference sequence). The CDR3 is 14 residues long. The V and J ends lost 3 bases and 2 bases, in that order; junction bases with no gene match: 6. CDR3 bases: TGCAGTGCTAGGGGACTAGAGGACGCCTACGAGCAGTACTTC. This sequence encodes CSARGLEDAYEQYF.

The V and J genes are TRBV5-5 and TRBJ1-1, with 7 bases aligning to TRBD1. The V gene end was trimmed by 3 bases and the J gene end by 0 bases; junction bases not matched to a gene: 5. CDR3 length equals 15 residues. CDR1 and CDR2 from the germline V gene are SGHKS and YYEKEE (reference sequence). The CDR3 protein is CASSWGQLMNTEAFF. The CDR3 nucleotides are TGTGCCAGCAGCTGGGGACAGCTAATGAACACTGAAGCTTTCTTT.

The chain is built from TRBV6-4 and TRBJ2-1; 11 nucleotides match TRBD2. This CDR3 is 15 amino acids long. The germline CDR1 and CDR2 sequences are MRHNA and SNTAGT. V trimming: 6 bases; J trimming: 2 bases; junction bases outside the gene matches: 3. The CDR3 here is CASRDSGGAYNEQFF. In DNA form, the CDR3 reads TGTGCCAGCAGAGATAGCGGGGGGGCCTACAATGAGCAGTTCTTC.

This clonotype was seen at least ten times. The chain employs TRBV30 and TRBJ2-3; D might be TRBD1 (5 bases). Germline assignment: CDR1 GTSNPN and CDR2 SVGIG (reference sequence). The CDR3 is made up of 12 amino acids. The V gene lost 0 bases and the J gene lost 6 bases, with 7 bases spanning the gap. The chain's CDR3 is CAWSVAGDTQYF. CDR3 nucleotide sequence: TGTGCCTGGAGTGTGGCAGGGGATACGCAGTATTTT. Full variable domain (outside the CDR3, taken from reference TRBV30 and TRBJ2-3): SQTIHQWPATLVQPVGSPLSLECTVEGTSNPNLYWYRQAAGRGLQLLFYSVGIGQISSEVPQNLSASRPQDRQFILSSKKLLLSDSGFYLCAWSVAGDTQYFGPGTRLTVL.

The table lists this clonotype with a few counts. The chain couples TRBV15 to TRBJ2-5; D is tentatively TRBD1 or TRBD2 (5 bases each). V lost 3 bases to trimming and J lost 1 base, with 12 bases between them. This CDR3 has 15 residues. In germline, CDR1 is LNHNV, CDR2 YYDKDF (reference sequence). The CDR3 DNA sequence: TGTGCCACCAGCAGGACCGGGACCATCCAAGAGACCCAGTACTTC. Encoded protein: CATSRTGTIQETQYF.

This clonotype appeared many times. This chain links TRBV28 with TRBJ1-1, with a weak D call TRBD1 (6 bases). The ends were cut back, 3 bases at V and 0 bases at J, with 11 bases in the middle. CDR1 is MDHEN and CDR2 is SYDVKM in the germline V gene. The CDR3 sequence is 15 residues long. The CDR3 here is CASSLAGHMNTEAFF. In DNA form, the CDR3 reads TGTGCCAGCAGTTTGGCGGGACATATGAACACTGAAGCTTTCTTT.

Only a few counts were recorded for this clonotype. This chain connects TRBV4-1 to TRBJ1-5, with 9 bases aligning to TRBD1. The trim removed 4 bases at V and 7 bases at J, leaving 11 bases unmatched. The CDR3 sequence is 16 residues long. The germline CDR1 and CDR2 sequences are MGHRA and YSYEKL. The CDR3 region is CASSRISGQGGQPQHF. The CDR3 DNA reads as TGCGCCAGCAGCCGCATTTCGGGACAGGGTGGACAGCCCCAGCATTTT.

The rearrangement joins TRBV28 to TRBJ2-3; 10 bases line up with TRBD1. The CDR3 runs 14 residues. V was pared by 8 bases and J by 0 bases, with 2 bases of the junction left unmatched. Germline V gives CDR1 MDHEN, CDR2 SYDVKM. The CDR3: CASLGQGSTDTQYF. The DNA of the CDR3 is TGTGCCAGCTTGGGACAGGGGAGCACAGATACGCAGTATTTT.

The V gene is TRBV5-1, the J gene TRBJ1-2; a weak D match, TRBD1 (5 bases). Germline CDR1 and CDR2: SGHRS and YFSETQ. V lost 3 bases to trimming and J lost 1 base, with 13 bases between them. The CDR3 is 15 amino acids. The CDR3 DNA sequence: TGCGCCAGCAGCTCTGGGGACCGAGATAACTATGGCTACACCTTC. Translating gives CASSSGDRDNYGYTF.

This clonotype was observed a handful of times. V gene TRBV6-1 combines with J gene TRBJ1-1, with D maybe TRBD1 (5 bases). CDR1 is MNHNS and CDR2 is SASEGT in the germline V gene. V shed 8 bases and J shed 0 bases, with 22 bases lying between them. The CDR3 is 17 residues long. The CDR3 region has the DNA TGTGCCAGCCGAGGACGGACAACTATAACTTTGAACACTGAAGCTTTCTTT. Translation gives CASRGRTTITLNTEAFF.

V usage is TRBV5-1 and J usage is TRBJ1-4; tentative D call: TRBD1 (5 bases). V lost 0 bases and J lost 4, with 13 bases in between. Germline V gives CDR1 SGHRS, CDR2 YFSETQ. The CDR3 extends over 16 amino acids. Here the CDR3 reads CASSLDNRRNNEKLFF. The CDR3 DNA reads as TGCGCCAGCAGCTTGGATAACAGGCGGAATAATGAAAAACTGTTTTTT.

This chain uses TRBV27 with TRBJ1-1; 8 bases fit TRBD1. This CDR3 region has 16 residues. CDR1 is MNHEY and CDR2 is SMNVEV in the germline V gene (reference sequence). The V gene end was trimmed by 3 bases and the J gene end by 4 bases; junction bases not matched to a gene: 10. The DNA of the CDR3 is TGTGCCAGCAGTTTTGGACTCGGACAGGGTCCCACTGAAGCTTTCTTT. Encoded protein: CASSFGLGQGPTEAFF.

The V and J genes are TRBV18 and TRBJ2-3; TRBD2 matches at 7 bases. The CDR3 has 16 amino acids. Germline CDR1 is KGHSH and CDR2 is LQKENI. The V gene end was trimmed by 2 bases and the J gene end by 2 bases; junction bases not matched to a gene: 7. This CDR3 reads CASSPNVAGPTDTQYF. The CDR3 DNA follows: TGTGCCAGCTCACCAAACGTAGCGGGCCCCACAGATACGCAGTATTTT.

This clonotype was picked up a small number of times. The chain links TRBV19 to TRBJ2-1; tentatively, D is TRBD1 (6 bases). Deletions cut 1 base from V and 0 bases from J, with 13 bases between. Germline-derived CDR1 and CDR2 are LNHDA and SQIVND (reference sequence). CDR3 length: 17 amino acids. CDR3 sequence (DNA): TGTGCCAGTAGTATAGTGAGGGGGAGAGGCTCCTACAATGAGCAGTTCTTC. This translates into CASSIVRGRGSYNEQFF.

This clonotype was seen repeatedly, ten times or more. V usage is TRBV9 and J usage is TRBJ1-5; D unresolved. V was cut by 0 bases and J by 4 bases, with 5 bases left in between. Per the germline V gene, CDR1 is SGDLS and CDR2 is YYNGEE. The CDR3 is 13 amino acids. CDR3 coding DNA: TGTGCCAGCAGCGTAGCGGCTAATCAGCCCCAGCATTTT. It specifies CASSVAANQPQHF.